The clone carrying this TCR beta chain was found many times. Its antigen is unknown. These data belong to a study of CD8 T cells in ankylosing spondylitis. Regarding the study as a whole: Disease-linked clones bore a CD8+ phenotype and were relatively rare in peripheral blood. About 8 highly homologous variants formed a TCR beta motif that appeared characteristic of ankylosing spondylitis blood. Enrichment of disease-linked clones was reportedly significant in matched ankylosing spondylitis synovial fluid.

CDR1 is DFQATT and CDR2 is SNEGSKA in the germline V gene (reference sequence). Trimming removed 2 bases at V and 8 bases at J, with 12 bases between. This CDR3 contains 13 residues. The TCR beta libraries were generated through quantitative 5'-RACE incorporating molecular barcodes. TCRdb called the 5' RACE reads again in MiXCR, with one record for every CDR3 protein. The table lists under 450,000 distinct CDR3 sequences, 17% of them singletons. Sequenced input: blood, either unsorted or a sorted T cell fraction (not recorded which). The source of this sequence is a male donor with ankylosing spondylitis. The J gene is TRBJ1-4, the V gene TRBV20-1; D is ambiguous. The CDR3 here is CSARSITGEKLFF. For the CDR3, the DNA is TGCAGTGCTAGAAGCATAACGGGGGAAAAACTGTTTTTT.